This TCR beta chain was captured in a study of blood T cell repertoires in COVID-19 (dated by TCRdb to about 2020). In terms of the full investigation: Collaborator samples came from the United States, Italy and Spain and covered acute and convalescent phases of COVID-19. The material from the prospective study consisted of cDNA or gDNA derived from T cells, B-cell-depleted T cells, or PBMCs. The sample metadata nearly always contained a de-identified subject ID, COVID-19 status, age in years and sex. The repertoires were released in a freely available public database meant as a resource for research on the immune response to SARS-CoV-2. The samples were drawn from the first 160 participants of the ongoing ImmuneRACE study and from 950 to 1,500 subjects provided by 6 global collaborators. HLA class I and class II types, where available, came from metadata supplied by the sample provider rather than from assay-based typing. Subjects who had been exposed to COVID-19, were actively infected with it, or had recovered from it provided the deeply sampled blood TCRbeta repertoires that made up the dataset.

A note on this clone: Its antigen remains undetermined. No per-base quality is available; no much larger clone lies one base away.

Broader findings and caveats from the paper: How much clinical and demographic metadata was included differed by source and by participant, and the metadata was provided uncurated.

Deletion took 5 bases off V and 9 bases off J, with a span of 16 bases between the germline ends. CDR1 and CDR2, looked up from the germline V gene, are SGHTA and FQGNSA. From its cysteine to its phenylalanine, the CDR3 spans 13 amino acids. The kept DNA is CDR3 alone, 39 bases in frame from the first base. TCRbeta CDR3 regions were amplified from genomic DNA by means of the immunoSEQ Assay, a bias-controlled multiplex PCR. Turning to the authors' computational methods: The number of nucleated cells in each sample was estimated from the amplification of reference gene primers within the assay. Sequence reads were collapsed and filtered to measure the absolute abundance of every unique TCRbeta CDR3 rearrangement. Productive Simpson clonality was computed per sample as the square root of Simpson's diversity index over productive rearrangements. Held by TCRdb, this immuneACCESS table contains in-frame sequences only and omits some clones. Under half of the omission traces to an unresolved V gene where checked; the cause of the rest is unknown. The V and J calls and clone size come from that table; D and trimming were worked out from the DNA. This sample lists under 300,000 clones; around 88% were detected once. 2.5% of the sample comes from the top ten.

Enrolling through a virtual design, the prospective study's participants ranged in age from roughly 18 to 89 years and lived across 24 United States geographic areas. In the prospective study, cohorts were assigned on the basis of participant-reported clinical history obtained from a screening survey and a study questionnaire. In the prospective study, whole blood, serum and a nasopharyngeal or oropharyngeal swab were collected from each participant by mobile phlebotomists. Prospective study participants could optionally give additional blood draws and questionnaires over a roughly 2-month period. Prospective study blood samples were shipped either frozen or at room temperature before DNA extraction.

The chain joins TRBV7-2 to TRBJ1-2; the D gene is unclear. The specimen was PBMCs or T cells enriched from blood (not recorded which). The TCR sequence derives from a middle-aged woman with acute COVID-19. The nucleotide sequence is TGTGCCAGCAGCAAAGTCTACCGAGGAAGCTACACCTTC. This sequence encodes CASSKVYRGSYTF. When the CDR3 is completed using the reference TRBV7-2 and TRBJ1-2 genes on either side, the full variable domain is GAGVSQSPSNKVTEKGKDVELRCDPISGHTALYWYRQSLGQGLEFLIYFQGNSAPDKSGLPSDRFSAERTGGSVSTLTIQRTQQEDSAVYLCASSKVYRGSYTFGSGTRLTVV.